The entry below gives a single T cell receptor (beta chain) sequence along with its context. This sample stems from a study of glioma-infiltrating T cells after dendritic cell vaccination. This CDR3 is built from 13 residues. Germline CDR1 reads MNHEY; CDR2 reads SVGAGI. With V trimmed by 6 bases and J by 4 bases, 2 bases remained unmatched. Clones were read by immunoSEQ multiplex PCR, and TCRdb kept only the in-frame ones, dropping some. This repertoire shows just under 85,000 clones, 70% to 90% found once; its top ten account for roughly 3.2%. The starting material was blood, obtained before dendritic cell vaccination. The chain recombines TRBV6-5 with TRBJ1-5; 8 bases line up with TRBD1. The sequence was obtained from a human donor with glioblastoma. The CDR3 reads CASRGQVNQPQHF. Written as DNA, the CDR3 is TGTGCCAGCAGGGGACAGGTTAATCAGCCCCAGCATTTT.